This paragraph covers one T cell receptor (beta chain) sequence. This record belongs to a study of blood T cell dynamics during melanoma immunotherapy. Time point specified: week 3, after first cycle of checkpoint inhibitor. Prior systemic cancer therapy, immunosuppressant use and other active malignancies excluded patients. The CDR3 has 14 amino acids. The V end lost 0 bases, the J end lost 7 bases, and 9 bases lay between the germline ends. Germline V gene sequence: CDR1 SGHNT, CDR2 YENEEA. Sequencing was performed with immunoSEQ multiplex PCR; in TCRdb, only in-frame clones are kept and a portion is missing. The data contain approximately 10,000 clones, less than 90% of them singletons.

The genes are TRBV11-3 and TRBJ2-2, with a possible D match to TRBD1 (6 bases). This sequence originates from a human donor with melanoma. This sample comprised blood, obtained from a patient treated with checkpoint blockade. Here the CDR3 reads CASSLEQGVGELFF. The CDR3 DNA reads TGTGCCAGCAGCTTAGAACAGGGAGTCGGGGAGCTGTTTTTT.